Described below is a single TCR beta chain sequence and its context. Its recognized antigen is unknown. One base away there is no much larger clone; base qualities are not given. The trim is 5 bases for V and 0 bases for J, with a gap of 11 bases between the germline ends. CDR1 is given as SGHNT and CDR2 as YENEEA, both from the germline V gene. The CDR3 runs 15 amino acids, cysteine and phenylalanine included. The only DNA kept is the CDR3, 45 bases in frame from the first base. These data come from a study of OX40 agonist ivuxolimab in advanced cancers. Background for the entire study: Ivuxolimab, which targeted the costimulatory receptor OX40 (CD134), was an agonistic, fully human IgG2 monoclonal antibody. Intravenous ivuxolimab was administered to patients every 2 weeks at six dose levels: 0.01, 0.1, 0.3, 1.5, 3 and 10 mg/kg. Of the approximately 53 patients in dose escalation, about 20 had hepatocellular carcinoma, approximately 15 had melanoma, 9 had renal cell carcinoma and 9 had head and neck cancer. In the dose-escalation cohort, over 65% of patients were male, and the mean age was around 60 years, with a range of about 23 to 80. Patients were allowed to have had prior anti-PD-1, anti-PD-L1 or anti-CTLA-4 therapy, and around 43% of the dose-escalation patients had been treated with checkpoint inhibitors. Partial responses were achieved by three dose-escalation patients, of whom one had hepatocellular carcinoma and two had cutaneous melanoma. Peripheral TCRbeta sequencing was intended to test whether TCR sequence diversity was altered and clonal T-cell expansion was caused by ivuxolimab. The monotherapy dose-escalation portion (N of about 49 patients) of the phase I ivuxolimab trial is reported in the paper. Study-wide findings and limitations: The antigen specificity of the peripheral T cells that underwent clonal expansion was not determined. Low levels of normalized T-cell clonal expansion were also shown by some nonresponding patients. Partial responders in the 0.1-3.0 mg/kg groups had among the lowest normalized peripheral clonal expansion, especially among CD8+ T cells. At doses from 0.1 to 3.0 mg/kg, clonal expansion was seen in both CD4+ and CD8+ blood T cells between baseline and week 6. On average, CD8+ T cells showed more expanded clones than CD4+ T cells after ivuxolimab.

Patients with a history of autoimmune disease or receiving systemic immunosuppression were excluded from the trial. Peripheral blood for TCR sequencing was collected from all dose cohorts at baseline, on cycle 4 day 1, and on cycle 7 day 1. Samples came from an open-label, multicenter, first-in-human phase I dose-escalation trial of ivuxolimab. Adults with locally advanced or metastatic melanoma, renal cell carcinoma, hepatocellular carcinoma or head and neck squamous cell carcinoma were enrolled in the trial. Before TCR sequencing, CD4+ T cells and CD8+ T cells from peripheral blood were sorted into separate populations. To sequence the TCRbeta CDR3 region, genomic DNA was isolated from the sorted cells. The immunoSEQ Assay was used for sequencing of TCRbeta CDR3 regions. Held by TCRdb, this immuneACCESS table contains in-frame sequences only and omits some clones. Under half of the omission traces to an unresolved V gene where checked; the cause of the rest is unknown. The sample profile shows roughly 60,000 clones; around 84% of them were found once. Approximately 2% of the sample rests with the top ten.

The sequenced sample was CD4+ or CD8+ T cells sorted from blood, obtained in a trial of the OX40 agonist ivuxolimab. This TCR was sampled from an adult with an advanced solid tumor such as melanoma, head and neck, liver or kidney cancer. This sequence uses TRBV11-3 and TRBJ2-1, with the D assignment possibly TRBD1 or TRBD2, given 6 matching bases for each. The CDR3 region: CASSRRGDSYNEQFF. The nucleotide sequence is given as TGTGCCAGCAGCAGAAGGGGGGACTCCTACAATGAGCAGTTCTTC.